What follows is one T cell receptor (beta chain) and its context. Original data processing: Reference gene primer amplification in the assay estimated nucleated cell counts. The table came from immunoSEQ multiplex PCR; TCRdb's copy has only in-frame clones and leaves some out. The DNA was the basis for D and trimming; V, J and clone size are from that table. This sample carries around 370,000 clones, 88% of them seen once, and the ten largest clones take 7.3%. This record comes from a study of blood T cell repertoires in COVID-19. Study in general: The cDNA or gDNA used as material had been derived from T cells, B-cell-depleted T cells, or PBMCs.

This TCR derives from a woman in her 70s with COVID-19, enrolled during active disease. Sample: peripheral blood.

The CDR3 bases are TGTGCCACCAGTGACTTAGCGGGGTTTAGCACCGGGGAGCTGTTTTTT. Residues: CATSDLAGFSTGELFF. The chain carries TRBV24-1 and TRBJ2-2; TRBD2 matches 8 bases. The germline V gene has CDR1 KGHDR and CDR2 SFDVKD. This CDR3 comprises 16 residues. After removal of 4 bases from V and 4 bases from J, the junction contained 7 bases not matched to a gene.